The sequence of this T cell receptor (beta chain) was determined in a study of shared clonotypes between healthy human individuals. TCRdb keeps only in-frame clones here, not all; method: immunoSEQ multiplex PCR. In the table there are about 2,500,000 clones, 90% to 95% of which are singletons. Germline values: CDR1 MNHNS, CDR2 SASEGT. The CDR3 contains 15 residues. The V end lost 4 bases, the J end lost 6 bases, and 15 bases lay between the germline ends. The receptor was derived from a young man in good health. The specimen sequenced was naive CD4+ T cells sorted from blood. Stated subset: CD45RA+ positively selected. This chain joins TRBV6-1 and TRBJ2-2, with TRBD1 as a possible D gene (5 bases). This chain's CDR3 is CASSGNQGVAGELFF. CDR3 bases: TGTGCCAGCAGTGGCAACCAAGGGGTTGCCGGGGAGCTGTTTTTT.